This T cell receptor (beta chain) was retrieved from a study of T cell responses to AZD1222 COVID-19 vaccine (dated by TCRdb to about 2021). Background on the whole study: AZD1222 recipients with second doses at about 4 weeks or about 12 weeks were pooled, because spike-specific TCR depth and breadth did not differ between schedules. A total of more than 230 trial participants underwent TCR sequencing, of whom 207 received two doses of AZD1222 and about 25 received two doses of the MenACWY control vaccine. Trial participants were enrolled into age subgroups of 18-55, 56-69 and 70-plus years, which contained about 160, 30 and 59 TCR-sequenced participants, respectively.

The CDR3 regions of human TCRbeta chains were analyzed by immunosequencing. Under the source paper's analysis protocol: Repertoire TCRs were matched against a reference library of SARS-CoV-2-specific TCRs generated with the MIRA antigen-specificity platform. Breadth meant the fraction of unique TCRs that were SARS-CoV-2-associated, whereas depth meant the fraction of total T cells that were SARS-CoV-2-associated. Using the MIRA data, each spike-specific TCR was mapped to the spike region that the TCR reacts to and placed in a CD4 or CD8 class. Log10-transformed breadth and depth values were compared by one-way ANOVA with Sidak's multiple comparisons tests. TCRdb took this table from immuneACCESS and kept in-frame rearrangements with V and J called. Such tables lack part of the clones; where checked against another copy, unresolved V genes explain under half of the gap, and the rest is unexplained. V, J and clone size were drawn from that table, and D and trimming were deduced from the DNA. Within this sample are some 61,000 clones, with roughly 87% of them counted one time only. The top ten clones comprise 17% of the sample.

Results and caveats for the whole study, not just this receptor: Nearly half of unique spike-specific TCRs reportedly recognized epitopes outside regions mutated in the B.1.351 and B.1.1.7 variants. No day 14 peak-response samples were available, so repertoires were characterized only after the peak T cell response. In the small 56-69-year group, the increase in depth fell short of significance, most likely because of low power. The whole spike protein was spanned by vaccine-associated CD4 TCRs, and dominant responses were seen in regions 160-218 and 743-854. After two AZD1222 doses, both the breadth and the depth of spike-specific TCRs were significantly higher than at day 0 and than in MenACWY recipients. Conclusions about previously exposed vaccinees are limited because only five to seven AZD1222 recipients were SARS-CoV-2 seropositive at baseline. Participants were mostly white British, with more females than males. The authors suggested clonal diversity may have been underestimated.

Details on this clone: Its antigen specificity is not known. Within one base of it there is no much larger clone, and no base qualities were kept.

V is cut back by 5 bases and J by 2 bases, with 5 bases in the junction unmatched. Via the germline V gene, CDR1 is KGHDR and CDR2 SFDVKD. The CDR3 contains 15 residues, cysteine and phenylalanine counted. Only the CDR3 portion is preserved as DNA: 45 bases, with reading frame beginning at the first base. The time point label of this sample denotes: baseline before first vaccination. Vaccinee samples came from UK trials COV001 and COV002, including a single-blind randomized controlled phase 2/3 trial of AZD1222 (ChAdOx1 nCoV-19) in healthy adults. For TCRbeta chain sequencing, PBMC samples from trial participants were taken at day 0 and at day 28 after the second dose.

Source: peripheral blood, taken on day 0 of AZD1222 vaccination. The clonotype was recovered from an adult in good health. The chain joins TRBV24-1 to TRBJ2-5, and 9 bases in between align with TRBD2. CDR3 reads: CATSGWTSEQETQYF. The DNA sequence reads TGTGCCACCAGTGGGTGGACTAGCGAGCAAGAGACCCAGTACTTC.